This record concerns one TCR beta chain sequence. The antigen remains unidentified. The data belong to a study of blood T cells in healthy people across ages. Study-wide points: A strong correlation between TCR beta diversity and naive T cell percentage was seen.

A second roughly 7 to 11 cycle PCR used barcoded and J-beta primers. TCRdb independently ran MiXCR on the 5' RACE reads; one entry per CDR3 protein. The sample has 1.5 million to 2 million distinct CDR3 sequences, almost 35% seen once. The germline V gene encodes CDR1 WSHSY and CDR2 SAAADI. The CDR3 consists of 14 residues. The germline V and J ends were trimmed by 4 bases and 4 bases, with 14 bases remaining between them. The receptor comes from a woman aged 25-40 years in good health. Sequenced sample: blood. The chain uses TRBV10-2 and TRBJ2-7; D might be TRBD1 (6 bases). CDR3: CASSGGVRGYEQYF. In DNA form, the CDR3 reads TGCGCCAGCAGTGGAGGAGTCAGGGGATACGAGCAGTACTTC.